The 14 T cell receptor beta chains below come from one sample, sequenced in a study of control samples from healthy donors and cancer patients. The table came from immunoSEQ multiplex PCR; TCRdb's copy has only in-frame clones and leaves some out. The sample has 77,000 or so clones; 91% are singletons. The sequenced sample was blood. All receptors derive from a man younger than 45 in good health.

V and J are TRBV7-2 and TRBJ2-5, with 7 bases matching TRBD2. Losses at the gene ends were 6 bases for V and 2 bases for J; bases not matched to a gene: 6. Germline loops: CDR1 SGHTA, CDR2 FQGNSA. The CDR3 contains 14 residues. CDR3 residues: CASRNGLGQETQYF. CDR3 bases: TGTGCCAGCAGGAACGGACTAGGGCAAGAGACCCAGTACTTC.

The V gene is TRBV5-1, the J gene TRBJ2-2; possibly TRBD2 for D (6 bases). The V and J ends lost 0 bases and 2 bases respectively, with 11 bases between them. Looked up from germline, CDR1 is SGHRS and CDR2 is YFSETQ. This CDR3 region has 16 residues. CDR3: CASSLAGGANTGELFF. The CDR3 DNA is TGCGCCAGCAGCTTGGCCGGCGGGGCCAACACCGGGGAGCTGTTTTTT.

The CDR3 DNA reads as TGCGCCAGCAGTCGGACAGGGGCAAGCGAGCAGTACTTC. Residues: CASSRTGASEQYF. The gene calls are TRBV5-1 and TRBJ2-7; TRBD1 agrees at 9 bases. With V trimmed by 5 bases and J by 6 bases, 6 bases remained unmatched. The CDR3 loop spans 13 amino acids. Germline loops: CDR1 SGHRS, CDR2 YFSETQ.

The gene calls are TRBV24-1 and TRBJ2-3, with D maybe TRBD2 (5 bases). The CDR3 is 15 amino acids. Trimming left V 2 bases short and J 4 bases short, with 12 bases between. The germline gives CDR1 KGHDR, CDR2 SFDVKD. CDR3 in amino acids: CATSDSSGTPDTQYF. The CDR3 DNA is TGTGCCACCAGTGATTCGAGCGGTACTCCAGATACGCAGTATTTT.

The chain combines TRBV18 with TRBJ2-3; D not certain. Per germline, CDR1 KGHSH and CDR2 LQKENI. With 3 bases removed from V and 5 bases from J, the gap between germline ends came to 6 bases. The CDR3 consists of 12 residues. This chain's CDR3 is CASSPDLDTQYF. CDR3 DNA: TGTGCCAGCTCACCCGACTTAGATACGCAGTATTTT.

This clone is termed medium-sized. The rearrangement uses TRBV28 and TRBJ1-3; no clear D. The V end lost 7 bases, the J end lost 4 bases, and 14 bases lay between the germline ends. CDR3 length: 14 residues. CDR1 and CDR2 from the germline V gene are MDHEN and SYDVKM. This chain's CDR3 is CASTSETVGNTIYF. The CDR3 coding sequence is TGTGCCAGCACCTCGGAGACGGTCGGAAACACCATATATTTT.

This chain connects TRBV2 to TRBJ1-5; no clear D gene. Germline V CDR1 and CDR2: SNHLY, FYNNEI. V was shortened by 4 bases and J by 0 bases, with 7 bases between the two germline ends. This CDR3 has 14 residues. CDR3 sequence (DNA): TGTGCCAGCAGTGGAGCTCATAGCAATCAGCCCCAGCATTTT. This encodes CASSGAHSNQPQHF. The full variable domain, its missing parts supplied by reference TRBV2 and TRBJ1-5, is EPEVTQTPSHQVTQMGQEVILRCVPISNHLYFYWYRQILGQKVEFLVSFYNNEISEKSEIFDDQFSVERPDGSNFTLKIRSTKLEDSAMYFCASSGAHSNQPQHFGDGTRLSIL.

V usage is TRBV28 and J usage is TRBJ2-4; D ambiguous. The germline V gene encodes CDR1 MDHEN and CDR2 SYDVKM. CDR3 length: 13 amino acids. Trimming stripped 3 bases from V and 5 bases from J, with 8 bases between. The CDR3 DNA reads TGTGCCAGCAGTTTGGCGTGGGAAAACATTCAGTACTTC. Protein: CASSLAWENIQYF.

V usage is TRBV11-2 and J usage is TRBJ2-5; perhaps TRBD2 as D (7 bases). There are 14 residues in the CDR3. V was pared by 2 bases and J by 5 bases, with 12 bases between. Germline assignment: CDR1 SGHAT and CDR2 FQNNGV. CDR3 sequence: CASSLRAGAETQYF. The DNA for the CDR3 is TGTGCCAGCAGCTTAAGGGCGGGGGCCGAGACCCAGTACTTC.

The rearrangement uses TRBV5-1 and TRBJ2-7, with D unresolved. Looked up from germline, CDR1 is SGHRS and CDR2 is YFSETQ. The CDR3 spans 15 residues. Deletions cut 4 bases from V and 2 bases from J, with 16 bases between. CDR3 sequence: CASSLVQETTYEQYF. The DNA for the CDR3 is TGCGCCAGCAGCCTGGTCCAGGAAACGACCTACGAGCAGTACTTC.

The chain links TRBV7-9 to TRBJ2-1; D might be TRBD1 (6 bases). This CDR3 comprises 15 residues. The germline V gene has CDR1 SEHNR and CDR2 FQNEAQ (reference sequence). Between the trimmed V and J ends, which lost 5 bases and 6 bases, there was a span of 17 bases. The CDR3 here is CASSPQGHRVNEQFF. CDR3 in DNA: TGTGCCAGCAGCCCCCAGGGGCACAGGGTCAATGAGCAGTTCTTC.

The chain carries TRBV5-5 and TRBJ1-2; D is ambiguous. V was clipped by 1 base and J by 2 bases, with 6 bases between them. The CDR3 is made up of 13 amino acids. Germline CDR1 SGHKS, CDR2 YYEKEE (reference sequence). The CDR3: CASSLSGNYGYTF. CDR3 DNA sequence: TGTGCCAGCAGCTTGTCCGGGAACTATGGCTACACCTTC.

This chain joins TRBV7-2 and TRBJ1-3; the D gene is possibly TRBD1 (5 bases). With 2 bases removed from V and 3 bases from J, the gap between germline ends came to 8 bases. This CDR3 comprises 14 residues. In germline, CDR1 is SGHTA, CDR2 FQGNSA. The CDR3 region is CASSLPGDGNTIYF. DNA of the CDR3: TGTGCCAGCAGCTTACCGGGGGATGGAAACACCATATATTTT.

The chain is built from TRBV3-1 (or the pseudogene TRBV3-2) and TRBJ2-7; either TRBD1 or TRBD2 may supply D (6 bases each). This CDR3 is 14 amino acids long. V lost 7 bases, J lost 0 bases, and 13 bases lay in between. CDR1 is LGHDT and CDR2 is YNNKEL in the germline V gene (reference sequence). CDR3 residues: CASTPRGDSYEQYF. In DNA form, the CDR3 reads TGTGCCAGCACCCCAAGGGGGGACTCCTACGAGCAGTACTTC.